This TCR beta chain was profiled in a study of T cell repertoires in cytomegalovirus infection. As for this clonotype: Antigen specificity is unknown.

Trimming at V came to 4 bases and at J to 3 bases, leaving 6 bases not matched to a gene. Germline V lookup: CDR1 SGHKS, CDR2 YYEKEE (reference sequence). The CDR3 is made up of 17 amino acids. Study results and limitations: The study found HLA-C-restricted CMV-specific TCR beta clonotypes dominating the ex vivo response.

Each CDR3 protein gets one entry after TCRdb re-called the reads with MiXCR. The sample includes around 240,000 distinct CDR3 sequences, 22% of them seen just once. This receptor was obtained from a human donor in good health (CMV status not recorded). Some clones in this sample may be carry-over from other donors' samples. The chain combines TRBV5-5 with TRBJ2-1; 14 bases map to TRBD2. The sequencing sample was made of CD8+ T cells from PBMCs. The CDR3: CASSRTSGGNDYNEQFF. The CDR3 nucleotides read TGTGCCAGCAGCCGGACTAGCGGGGGGAACGACTACAATGAGCAGTTCTTC.